This is a list of T cell receptor beta chains from one sample in a study of OX40 agonist ivuxolimab in advanced cancers. Generated by immunoSEQ multiplex PCR, the TCRdb table keeps only in-frame clones and is missing some. The top ten clones hold roughly 0.8% of a sample with just under 85,000 clones, less than 85% of them seen once. The source was CD4+ or CD8+ T cells sorted from blood, collected in a trial of the OX40 agonist ivuxolimab. These receptors all come from an adult with an advanced solid tumor such as melanoma, head and neck, liver or kidney cancer. CDR3s include the opening cysteine and the closing phenylalanine or tryptophan. The order of the fields is clone size, D gene, V gene, J gene, CDR3 DNA, CDR3 protein. D genes are given only for firm matches. The listing skips clone size in some rows; elsewhere it reads once, few, many or a size class.

abundance: once
d_gene: TRBD1
v_gene: TRBV2
j_gene: TRBJ2-7
CDR3nt: TGTGCCAGCAGGCCGGGACAGGCGAGCTACGAGCAGTACTTC
CDR3aa: CASRPGQASYEQYF

abundance: .
d_gene: .
v_gene: TRBV6-5
j_gene: TRBJ2-7
CDR3nt: TGTGCCAGCAGCCGAGGGGGGGGCAGGGGCCACGAGCAGCACTTC
CDR3aa: CASSRGGGRGHEQHF

abundance: .
d_gene: TRBD1
v_gene: TRBV18
j_gene: TRBJ2-2
CDR3nt: TGTGCCAGCTCACCACCGGGACAGCGGAACACCGGGGAGCTGTTTTTT
CDR3aa: CASSPPGQRNTGELFF

abundance: .
d_gene: .
v_gene: TRBV10-3
j_gene: TRBJ2-5
CDR3nt: TGTGCCATCGGACTGGACCGAAGGGAGACCCAGTACTTC
CDR3aa: CAIGLDRRETQYF

abundance: .
d_gene: .
v_gene: TRBV7-3
j_gene: TRBJ2-1
CDR3nt: TGTGCCAGCGCGAAGGGGAGAGGGAATGAGCAGTTCTTC
CDR3aa: CASAKGRGNEQFF

abundance: few
d_gene: TRBD1
v_gene: TRBV4-1
j_gene: TRBJ2-6
CDR3nt: TGCGCCAGCAGCCAAGCTCCGAGACAGGGGGCGTCTGGGGCCAACGTCCTGACTTTC
CDR3aa: CASSQAPRQGASGANVLTF

abundance: few
d_gene: TRBD2
v_gene: TRBV6-4
j_gene: TRBJ2-1
CDR3nt: TGTGCCAGCAGTCCCAGCGGGGGGGCAGATGAGCAGTTCTTC
CDR3aa: CASSPSGGADEQFF

abundance: .
d_gene: .
v_gene: TRBV7-8
j_gene: TRBJ1-6
CDR3nt: TGTGCCAGCAGCTCTTCGGAGGAATCACCCCTCCACTTT
CDR3aa: CASSSSEESPLHF

abundance: .
d_gene: .
v_gene: TRBV6-6
j_gene: TRBJ1-1
CDR3nt: TGTGCCAGCACCTGGGGGACTGAAGCTTTCTTT
CDR3aa: CASTWGTEAFF

abundance: few
d_gene: .
v_gene: TRBV29-1
j_gene: TRBJ1-1
CDR3nt: TGCAGCGTGCGGATTACGAACACTGAAGCTTTCTTT
CDR3aa: CSVRITNTEAFF

abundance: once
d_gene: .
v_gene: TRBV20-1
j_gene: TRBJ2-3
CDR3nt: TGCAGTGCTAGACAGGGAGATACGCAGTATTTT
CDR3aa: CSARQGDTQYF

abundance: .
d_gene: .
v_gene: TRBV18
j_gene: TRBJ1-1
CDR3nt: TGTGCCAGCTCACCACGGCCTCTACCGACGGAGAACACTGAAGCTTTCTTT
CDR3aa: CASSPRPLPTENTEAFF

abundance: .
d_gene: .
v_gene: TRBV9
j_gene: TRBJ2-7
CDR3nt: TGTGCCAGCAGCGTGGGGCCCATTAGCACCTACGAGCAGTACTTC
CDR3aa: CASSVGPISTYEQYF

abundance: once
d_gene: .
v_gene: TRBV14
j_gene: TRBJ1-3
CDR3nt: TGTGCCAGCAGCCCTCGTGGGAGGCCACAGGGAATAGGTTCTGGAAACACCATATATTTT
CDR3aa: CASSPRGRPQGIGSGNTIYF

abundance: .
d_gene: TRBD1
v_gene: TRBV11-2
j_gene: TRBJ2-2
CDR3nt: TGTGCCAGCAGCCGTCGACAGGGAAACACCGGGGAGCTGTTTTTT
CDR3aa: CASSRRQGNTGELFF

abundance: .
d_gene: .
v_gene: TRBV19
j_gene: TRBJ1-1
CDR3nt: TGTGCCAGTAGTAGCCAGGCCCGAAACACTGAAGCTTTCTTT
CDR3aa: CASSSQARNTEAFF

abundance: once
d_gene: .
v_gene: TRBV4-1
j_gene: TRBJ2-7
CDR3nt: TGCGCCAGCAGCCAAGGTGTCGGAGAGAGGGGTTACTACGAGCAGTACTTC
CDR3aa: CASSQGVGERGYYEQYF

abundance: .
d_gene: .
v_gene: TRBV4-3
j_gene: TRBJ2-1
CDR3nt: TGCGCCAGCAGCCAAGAAGCCCTGTTTATGAATGAGCAGTTCTTC
CDR3aa: CASSQEALFMNEQFF

abundance: .
d_gene: .
v_gene: TRBV5-4
j_gene: TRBJ2-7
CDR3nt: TGTGCCAGCAGCGACTATCGGGCCTCCTACGAGCAGTACTTC
CDR3aa: CASSDYRASYEQYF

abundance: .
d_gene: .
v_gene: TRBV13
j_gene: TRBJ2-7
CDR3nt: TGTGCCAGCAGCTCACAACATGAGGGGAGCCCCTACGAGCAGTACTTC
CDR3aa: CASSSQHEGSPYEQYF

abundance: few
d_gene: .
v_gene: TRBV30
j_gene: TRBJ1-2
CDR3nt: TGTGCCTGGAGTCGGGACCATGGCTACACCTTC
CDR3aa: CAWSRDHGYTF

abundance: .
d_gene: .
v_gene: TRBV15
j_gene: TRBJ1-1
CDR3nt: TGTGCCACCAGCTACCGGACGGGCGGTGGCTCTGAAGCTTTCTTT
CDR3aa: CATSYRTGGGSEAFF

abundance: few
d_gene: .
v_gene: TRBV7-2
j_gene: TRBJ2-1
CDR3nt: TGTGCCAGCAGGCGCACAGGAGAGGAGCAGTTCTTC
CDR3aa: CASRRTGEEQFF

abundance: few
d_gene: .
v_gene: TRBV5-4
j_gene: TRBJ2-6
CDR3nt: TGTGCCAGCAGCTCCGGGCAGGGTCGTGGGGCCAACGTCCTGACTTTC
CDR3aa: CASSSGQGRGANVLTF

abundance: .
d_gene: .
v_gene: TRBV11-2
j_gene: TRBJ1-6
CDR3nt: TGTGCCAGCAGCCAGACCGTGGGGGGCTATAATTCACCCCTCCACTTT
CDR3aa: CASSQTVGGYNSPLHF

abundance: .
d_gene: .
v_gene: TRBV5-4
j_gene: TRBJ2-3
CDR3nt: TGTGCCAGCAGCGACGCGGGCTTCACAGATACGCAGTATTTT
CDR3aa: CASSDAGFTDTQYF

abundance: .
d_gene: TRBD1
v_gene: TRBV18
j_gene: TRBJ1-2
CDR3nt: TGTGCCAGCTCACCGGGGGACAGACCTAACTATGGCTACACCTTC
CDR3aa: CASSPGDRPNYGYTF

abundance: .
d_gene: TRBD2
v_gene: TRBV11-3
j_gene: TRBJ2-2
CDR3nt: TGTGCCAGCAGCTTAGAAGTACCTAGCGGGGGCACCGGGGAGCTGTTTTTT
CDR3aa: CASSLEVPSGGTGELFF

abundance: .
d_gene: .
v_gene: TRBV7-2
j_gene: TRBJ2-5
CDR3nt: TGTGCCAGCAGCTTAGACAGGTGGGAGACCCAGTACTTC
CDR3aa: CASSLDRWETQYF

abundance: .
d_gene: .
v_gene: TRBV30
j_gene: TRBJ1-5
CDR3nt: TGTGCCTGGAACACAGATCTTAATCAGCCCCAGCATTTT
CDR3aa: CAWNTDLNQPQHF

abundance: .
d_gene: TRBD2
v_gene: TRBV18
j_gene: TRBJ2-7
CDR3nt: TGTGCCAGCTCACCTTTGACTAGCGCCGCGGCCTACGAGCAGTACTTC
CDR3aa: CASSPLTSAAAYEQYF

abundance: .
d_gene: TRBD2
v_gene: TRBV19
j_gene: TRBJ2-1
CDR3nt: TGTGCCAGTGAACCGGGACTAGCCTACAATGAGCAGTTCTTC
CDR3aa: CASEPGLAYNEQFF

abundance: .
d_gene: .
v_gene: TRBV30
j_gene: TRBJ1-2
CDR3nt: TGTGCCTGGAGTCTTGAGGGCAGCTTTAACTATGGCTACACCTTC
CDR3aa: CAWSLEGSFNYGYTF

abundance: .
d_gene: TRBD1
v_gene: TRBV5-5
j_gene: TRBJ1-3
CDR3nt: TGTGCCAGCAGTTACGCAACAGGGGGCCTCGCTTCAAGAGGAAACACCATATATTTT
CDR3aa: CASSYATGGLASRGNTIYF

abundance: .
d_gene: TRBD2
v_gene: TRBV5-4
j_gene: TRBJ2-1
CDR3nt: TGTGCCAGTAGCGGGGGGAGCTCCTACAATGAGCAGTTCTTC
CDR3aa: CASSGGSSYNEQFF

abundance: .
d_gene: .
v_gene: TRBV9
j_gene: TRBJ2-2
CDR3nt: TGTGCCAGCAGCCGTGACCCGGCCGGGGAGCTGTTTTTT
CDR3aa: CASSRDPAGELFF

abundance: .
d_gene: TRBD1
v_gene: TRBV4-1
j_gene: TRBJ1-2
CDR3nt: TGCGCCAGCAGCCAAAGTACAGGGGCTGCTGGCTACACCTTC
CDR3aa: CASSQSTGAAGYTF

abundance: medium-sized
d_gene: .
v_gene: TRBV10-3
j_gene: TRBJ1-2
CDR3nt: TGTGCCATCAGTTCGGGTTTTGGCTACACCTTC
CDR3aa: CAISSGFGYTF

abundance: few
d_gene: TRBD2
v_gene: TRBV6-6
j_gene: TRBJ2-3
CDR3nt: TGTGCCAGCACCCACGGTAGCGGGGGGTCCACAGATACGCAGTATTTT
CDR3aa: CASTHGSGGSTDTQYF

abundance: .
d_gene: .
v_gene: TRBV30
j_gene: TRBJ2-7
CDR3nt: TGTGCCTGGAGTGACGGGCACTACGAGCAGTACTTC
CDR3aa: CAWSDGHYEQYF

abundance: .
d_gene: .
v_gene: TRBV7-3
j_gene: TRBJ2-1
CDR3nt: TGTGCCAGCAGCTCCGGCGGATCCTGGGGCAATGAGCAGTTCTTC
CDR3aa: CASSSGGSWGNEQFF